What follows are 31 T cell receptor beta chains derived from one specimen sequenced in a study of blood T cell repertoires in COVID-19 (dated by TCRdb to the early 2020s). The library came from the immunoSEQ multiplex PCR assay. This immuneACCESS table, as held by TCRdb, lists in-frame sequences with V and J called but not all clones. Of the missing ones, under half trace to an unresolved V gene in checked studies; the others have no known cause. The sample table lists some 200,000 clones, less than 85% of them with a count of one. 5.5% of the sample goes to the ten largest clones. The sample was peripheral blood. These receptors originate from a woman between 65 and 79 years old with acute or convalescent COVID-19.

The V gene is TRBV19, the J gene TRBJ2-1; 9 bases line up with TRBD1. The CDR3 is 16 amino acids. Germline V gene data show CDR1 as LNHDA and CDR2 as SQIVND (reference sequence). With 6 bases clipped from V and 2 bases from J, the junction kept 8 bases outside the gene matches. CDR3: CASRSLGTGTYNEQFF. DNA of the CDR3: TGTGCCAGTAGATCGCTCGGGACAGGGACCTACAATGAGCAGTTCTTC.

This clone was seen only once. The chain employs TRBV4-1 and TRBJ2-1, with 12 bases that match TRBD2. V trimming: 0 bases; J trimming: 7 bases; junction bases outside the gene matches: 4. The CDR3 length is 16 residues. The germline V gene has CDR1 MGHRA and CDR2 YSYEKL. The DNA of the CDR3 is TGCGCCAGCAGCCAAGAGCTAGCGGGAGGGTGGAATGAGCAGTTCTTC. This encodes CASSQELAGGWNEQFF.

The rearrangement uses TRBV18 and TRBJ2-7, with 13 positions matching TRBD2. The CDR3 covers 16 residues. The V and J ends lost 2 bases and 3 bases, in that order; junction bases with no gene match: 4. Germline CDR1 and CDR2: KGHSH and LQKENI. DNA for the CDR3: TGTGCCAGCTCACCAGGGGGGACTAGCGGGGACTACGAGCAGTACTTC. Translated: CASSPGGTSGDYEQYF.

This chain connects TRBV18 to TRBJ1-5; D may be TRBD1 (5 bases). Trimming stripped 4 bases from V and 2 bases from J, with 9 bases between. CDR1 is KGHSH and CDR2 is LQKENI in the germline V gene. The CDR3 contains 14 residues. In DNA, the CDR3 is TGTGCCAGCTCACGGGGGGTTGGCAATCAGCCCCAGCATTTT. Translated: CASSRGVGNQPQHF.

CDR3 DNA sequence: TGTGCCAGCAGCTTTGGAGGCGCCGGAGAGACCCAGTACTTC. It yields the protein CASSFGGAGETQYF. The rearrangement links TRBV5-4 to TRBJ2-5; D is perhaps TRBD2 (5 bases). The V gene lost 2 bases and the J gene lost 4 bases, with 12 bases spanning the gap. The CDR3 is made up of 14 amino acids. CDR1 and CDR2 (germline): SGHNT, YYREEE (reference sequence).

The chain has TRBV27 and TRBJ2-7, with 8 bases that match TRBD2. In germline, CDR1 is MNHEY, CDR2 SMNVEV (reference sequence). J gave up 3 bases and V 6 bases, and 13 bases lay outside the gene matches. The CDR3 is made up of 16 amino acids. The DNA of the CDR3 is TGTGCCAGCAGAATCGCCGGGACTAGGGCTTACTACGAGCAGTACTTC. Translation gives CASRIAGTRAYYEQYF.

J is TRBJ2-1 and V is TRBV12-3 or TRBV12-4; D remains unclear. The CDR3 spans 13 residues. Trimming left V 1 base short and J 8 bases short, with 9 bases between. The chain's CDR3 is CASSLEFVDEQFF. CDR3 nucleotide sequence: TGTGCCAGCAGTTTAGAATTTGTCGATGAGCAGTTCTTC.

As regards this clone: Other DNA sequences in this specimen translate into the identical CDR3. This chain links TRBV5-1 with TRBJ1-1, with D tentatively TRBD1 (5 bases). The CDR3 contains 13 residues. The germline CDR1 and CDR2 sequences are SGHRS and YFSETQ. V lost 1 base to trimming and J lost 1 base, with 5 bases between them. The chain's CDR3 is CASSLQGNTEAFF. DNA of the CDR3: TGCGCCAGCAGCTTGCAGGGGAACACTGAAGCTTTCTTT.

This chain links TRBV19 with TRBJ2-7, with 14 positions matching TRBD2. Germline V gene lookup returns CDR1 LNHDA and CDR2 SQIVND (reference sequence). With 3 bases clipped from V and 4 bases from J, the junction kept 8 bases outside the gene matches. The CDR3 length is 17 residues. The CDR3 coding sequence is TGTGCCAGTAGTATCCCAGGGACTAGCGGGAGTCCGTACGAGCAGTACTTC. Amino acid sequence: CASSIPGTSGSPYEQYF. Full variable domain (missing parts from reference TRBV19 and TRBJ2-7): DGGITQSPKYLFRKEGQNVTLSCEQNLNHDAMYWYRQDPGQGLRLIYYSQIVNDFQKGDIAEGYSVSREKKESFPLTVTSAQKNPTAFYLCASSIPGTSGSPYEQYFGPGTRLTVT.

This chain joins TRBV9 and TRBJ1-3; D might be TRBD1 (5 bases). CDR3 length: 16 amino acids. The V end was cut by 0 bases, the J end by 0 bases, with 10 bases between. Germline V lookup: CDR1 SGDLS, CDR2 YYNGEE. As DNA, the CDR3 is TGTGCCAGCAGCGTAGGGGGCAGCAACTCTGGAAACACCATATATTTT. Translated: CASSVGGSNSGNTIYF.

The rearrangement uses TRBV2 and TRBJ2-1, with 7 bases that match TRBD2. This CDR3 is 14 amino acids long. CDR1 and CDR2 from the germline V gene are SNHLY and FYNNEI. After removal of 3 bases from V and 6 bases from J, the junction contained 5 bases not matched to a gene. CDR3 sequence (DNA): TGTGCCAGCAGTGAGTCTAGCGGCCCCAATGAGCAGTTCTTC. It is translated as CASSESSGPNEQFF. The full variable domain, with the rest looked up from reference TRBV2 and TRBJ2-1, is EPEVTQTPSHQVTQMGQEVILRCVPISNHLYFYWYRQILGQKVEFLVSFYNNEISEKSEIFDDQFSVERPDGSNFTLKIRSTKLEDSAMYFCASSESSGPNEQFFGPGTRLTVL.

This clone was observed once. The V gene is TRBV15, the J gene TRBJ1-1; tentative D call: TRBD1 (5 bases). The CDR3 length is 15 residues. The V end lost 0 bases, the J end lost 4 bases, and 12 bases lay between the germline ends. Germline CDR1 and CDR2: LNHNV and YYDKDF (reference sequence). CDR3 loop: CATSRDPGVVTEAFF. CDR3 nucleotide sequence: TGTGCCACCAGCAGAGATCCGGGGGTGGTCACTGAAGCTTTCTTT.

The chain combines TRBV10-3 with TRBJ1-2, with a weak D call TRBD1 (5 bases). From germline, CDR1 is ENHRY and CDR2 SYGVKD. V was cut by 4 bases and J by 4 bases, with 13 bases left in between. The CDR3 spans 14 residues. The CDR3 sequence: CAISAGDFSYGYTF. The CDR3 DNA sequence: TGTGCCATCAGTGCGGGGGACTTTAGCTATGGCTACACCTTC.

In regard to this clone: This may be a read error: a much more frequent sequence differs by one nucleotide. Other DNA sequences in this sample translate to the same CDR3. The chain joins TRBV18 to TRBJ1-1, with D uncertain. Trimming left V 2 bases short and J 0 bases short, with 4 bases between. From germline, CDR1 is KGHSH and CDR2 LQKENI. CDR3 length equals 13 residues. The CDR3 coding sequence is TGTGCCAGCTCACCAGGCCTGAACACTGAAGCTTTCTTT. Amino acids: CASSPGLNTEAFF.

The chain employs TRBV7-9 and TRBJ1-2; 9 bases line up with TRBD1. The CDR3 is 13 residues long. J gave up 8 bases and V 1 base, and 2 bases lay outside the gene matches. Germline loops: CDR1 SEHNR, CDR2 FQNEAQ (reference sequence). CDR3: CASSLGTGDGYTF. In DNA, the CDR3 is TGTGCCAGCAGCTTAGGGACAGGGGACGGCTACACCTTC.

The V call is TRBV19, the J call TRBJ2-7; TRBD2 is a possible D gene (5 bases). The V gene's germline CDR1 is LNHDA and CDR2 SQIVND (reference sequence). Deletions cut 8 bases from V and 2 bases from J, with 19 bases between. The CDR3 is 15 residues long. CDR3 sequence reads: CASSKSGYNPYEQYF. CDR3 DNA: TGTGCCAGTTCCAAAAGCGGTTACAACCCCTACGAGCAGTACTTC.

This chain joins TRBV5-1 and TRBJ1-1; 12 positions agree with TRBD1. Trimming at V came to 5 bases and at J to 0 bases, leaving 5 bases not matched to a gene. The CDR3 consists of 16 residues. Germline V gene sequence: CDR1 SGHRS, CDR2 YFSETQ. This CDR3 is CASSSGTGGLNTEAFF. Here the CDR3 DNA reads TGCGCCAGCAGTTCCGGGACAGGGGGCCTGAACACTGAAGCTTTCTTT.

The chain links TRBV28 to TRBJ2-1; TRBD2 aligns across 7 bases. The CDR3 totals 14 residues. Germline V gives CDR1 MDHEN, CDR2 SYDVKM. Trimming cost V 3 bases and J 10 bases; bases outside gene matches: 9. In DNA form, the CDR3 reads TGTGCCAGCAGTTTCGGGGGAGGGGCCTGGGAGCAGTTCTTC. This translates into CASSFGGGAWEQFF.

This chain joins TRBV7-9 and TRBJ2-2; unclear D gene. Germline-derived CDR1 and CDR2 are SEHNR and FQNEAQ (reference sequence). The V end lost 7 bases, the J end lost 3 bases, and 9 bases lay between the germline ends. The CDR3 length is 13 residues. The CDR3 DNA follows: TGTGCCAGCACCAGACTCGACACCGGGGAGCTGTTTTTT. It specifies CASTRLDTGELFF.

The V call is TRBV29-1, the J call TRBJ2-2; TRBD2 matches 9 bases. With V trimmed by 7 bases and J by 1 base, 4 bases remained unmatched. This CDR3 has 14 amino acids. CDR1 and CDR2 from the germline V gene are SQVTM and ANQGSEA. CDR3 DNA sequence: TGCAGCGGAGGGACTAGCTTGAACACCGGGGAGCTGTTTTTT. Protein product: CSGGTSLNTGELFF.

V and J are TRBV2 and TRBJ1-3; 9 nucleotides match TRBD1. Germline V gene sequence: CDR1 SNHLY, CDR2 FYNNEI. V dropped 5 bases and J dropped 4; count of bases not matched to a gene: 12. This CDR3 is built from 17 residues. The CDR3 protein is CASSPGQGKFLGNTIYF. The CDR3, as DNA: TGTGCCAGCAGTCCGGGACAGGGTAAGTTTCTCGGAAACACCATATATTTT.

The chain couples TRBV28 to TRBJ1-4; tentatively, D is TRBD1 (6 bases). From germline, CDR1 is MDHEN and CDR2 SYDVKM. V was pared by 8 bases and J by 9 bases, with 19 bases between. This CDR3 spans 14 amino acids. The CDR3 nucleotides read TGTGCCAGCGAAAGCAGGGGATTCTACAAAAAACTGTTTTTT. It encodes CASESRGFYKKLFF.

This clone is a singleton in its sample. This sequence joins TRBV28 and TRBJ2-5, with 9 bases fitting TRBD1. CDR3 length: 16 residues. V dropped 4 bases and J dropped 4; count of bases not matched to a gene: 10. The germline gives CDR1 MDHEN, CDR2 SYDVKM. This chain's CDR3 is CASSSRTDRGGETQYF. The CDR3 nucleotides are TGTGCCAGCAGTTCCCGCACGGACAGGGGAGGAGAGACCCAGTACTTC.

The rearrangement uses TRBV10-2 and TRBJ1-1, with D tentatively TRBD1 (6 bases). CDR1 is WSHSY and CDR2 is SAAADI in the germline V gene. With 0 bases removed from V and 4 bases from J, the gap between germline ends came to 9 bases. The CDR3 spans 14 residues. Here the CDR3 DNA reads TGCGCCAGCAGTGAGTCAGGGGGTGGCACTGAAGCTTTCTTT. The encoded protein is CASSESGGGTEAFF.

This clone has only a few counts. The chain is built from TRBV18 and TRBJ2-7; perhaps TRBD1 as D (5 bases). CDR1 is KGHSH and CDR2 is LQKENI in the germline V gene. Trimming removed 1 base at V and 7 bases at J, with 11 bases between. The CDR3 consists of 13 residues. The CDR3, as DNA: TGTGCCAGCTCACCACTGTCCAGGGCAGAGCAGTACTTC. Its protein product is CASSPLSRAEQYF. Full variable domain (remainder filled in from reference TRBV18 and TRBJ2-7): NAGVMQNPRHLVRRRGQEARLRCSPMKGHSHVYWYRQLPEEGLKFMVYLQKENIIDESGMPKERFSAEFPKEGPSILRIQQVVRGDSAAYFCASSPLSRAEQYFGPGTRLTVT.

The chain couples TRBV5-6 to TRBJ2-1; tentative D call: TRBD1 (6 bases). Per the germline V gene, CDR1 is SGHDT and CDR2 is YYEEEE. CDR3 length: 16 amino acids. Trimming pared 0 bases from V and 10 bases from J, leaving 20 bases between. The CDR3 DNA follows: TGTGCCAGCAGCTTGGCCGTGGGTCGGGGACAATGGGAGCAGTTCTTC. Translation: CASSLAVGRGQWEQFF.

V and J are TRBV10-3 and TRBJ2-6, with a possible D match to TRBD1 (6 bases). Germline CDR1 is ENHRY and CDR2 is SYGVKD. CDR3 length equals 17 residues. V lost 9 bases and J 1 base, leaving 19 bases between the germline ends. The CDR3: CAIPSRGGSSGANVLTF. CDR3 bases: TGTGCCATTCCCTCCAGGGGCGGCTCATCTGGGGCCAACGTCCTGACTTTC.

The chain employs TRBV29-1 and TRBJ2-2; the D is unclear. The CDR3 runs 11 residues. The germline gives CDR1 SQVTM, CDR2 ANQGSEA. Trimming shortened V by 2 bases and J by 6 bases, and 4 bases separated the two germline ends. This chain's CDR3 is CSVESPGELFF. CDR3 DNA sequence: TGCAGCGTTGAATCTCCCGGGGAGCTGTTTTTT.

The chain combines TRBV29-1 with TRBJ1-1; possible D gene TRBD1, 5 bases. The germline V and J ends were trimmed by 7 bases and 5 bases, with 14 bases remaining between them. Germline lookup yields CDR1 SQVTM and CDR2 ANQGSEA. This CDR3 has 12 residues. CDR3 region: CSARGGGTEAFF. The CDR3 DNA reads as TGCAGCGCCCGTGGGGGAGGAACTGAAGCTTTCTTT.

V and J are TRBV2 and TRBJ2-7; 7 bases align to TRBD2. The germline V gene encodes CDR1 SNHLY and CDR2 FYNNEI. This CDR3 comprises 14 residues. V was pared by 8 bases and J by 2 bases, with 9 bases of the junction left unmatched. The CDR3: CASLREAPAYEQYF. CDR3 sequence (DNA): TGTGCCAGCCTTCGGGAGGCCCCTGCCTACGAGCAGTACTTC.

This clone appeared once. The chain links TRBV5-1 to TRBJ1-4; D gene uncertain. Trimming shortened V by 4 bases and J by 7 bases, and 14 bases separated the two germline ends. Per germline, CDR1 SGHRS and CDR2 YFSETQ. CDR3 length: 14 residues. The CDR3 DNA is TGCGCCAGCAGCGAGGGAGGACGAAGTGAAAAACTGTTTTTT. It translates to CASSEGGRSEKLFF.